Sequencing of this T cell receptor (beta chain) was carried out in a study of human T cells and chemical hapten exposure. Documented time point: patch test 2, 6 weeks after DPC sensitization. The sample's treatment: therapeutic diphenylcyclopropenone sensitization with weekly scalp DPC. Total RNA was isolated from whole blood that had not been fractionated. Study results and limitations: No shift was seen in TCRs above 1 in 1000 frequency with DPC sensitization. Expanded TCRs made up significantly more big CDR3 similarity clusters than controls did.

This clonotype was detected many times. The antigen is not known. The CDR3 totals 15 residues. Germline V gene sequence: CDR1 MNHEY, CDR2 SVGAGI. J gave up 3 bases and V 0 bases, and 3 bases lay outside the gene matches. MiXCR, run by TCRdb on the RACE reads, gives a single entry per CDR3 protein. The sample contains tens of thousands of distinct CDR3 sequences, roughly 10% of which appear only once. This sequence originates from a man in his thirties or forties with alopecia areata. Some clones in this sample may be carry-over from other donors' samples. The chain is built from TRBV6-5 and TRBJ1-2, with 8 bases fitting TRBD1. The sample consisted of whole blood, taken in connection with sensitization to the hapten diphenylcyclopropenone (DPC). The CDR3 sequence is CASSYSWGQDYGYTF. As DNA, the CDR3 is TGTGCCAGCAGTTACTCGTGGGGACAGGACTATGGCTACACCTTC.